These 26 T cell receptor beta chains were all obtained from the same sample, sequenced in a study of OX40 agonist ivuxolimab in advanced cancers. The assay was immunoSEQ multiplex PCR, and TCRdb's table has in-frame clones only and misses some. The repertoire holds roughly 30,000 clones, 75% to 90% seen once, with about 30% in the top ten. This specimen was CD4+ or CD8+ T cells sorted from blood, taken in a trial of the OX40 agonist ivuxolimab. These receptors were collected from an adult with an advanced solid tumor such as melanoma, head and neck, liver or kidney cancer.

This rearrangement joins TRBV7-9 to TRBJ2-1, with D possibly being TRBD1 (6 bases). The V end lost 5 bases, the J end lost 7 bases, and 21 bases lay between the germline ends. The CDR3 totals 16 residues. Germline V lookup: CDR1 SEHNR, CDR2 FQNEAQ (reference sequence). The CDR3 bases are TGTGCCAGCAGCCCAAAACAGGGTCCGACAAGAAATGAGCAGTTCTTC. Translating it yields CASSPKQGPTRNEQFF.

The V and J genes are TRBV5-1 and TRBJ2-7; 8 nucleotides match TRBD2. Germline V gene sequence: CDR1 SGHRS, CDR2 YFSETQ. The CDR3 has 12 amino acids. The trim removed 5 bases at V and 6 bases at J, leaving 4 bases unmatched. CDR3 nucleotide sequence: TGCGCCAGCAGATATACTAGCGGCGAGCAGTACTTC. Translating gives CASRYTSGEQYF.

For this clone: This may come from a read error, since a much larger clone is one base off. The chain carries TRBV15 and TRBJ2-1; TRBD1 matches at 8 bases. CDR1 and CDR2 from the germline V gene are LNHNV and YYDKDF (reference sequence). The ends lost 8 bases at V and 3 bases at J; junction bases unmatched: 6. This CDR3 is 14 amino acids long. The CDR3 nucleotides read TGTGCCACCGGCACGGGACAGGTCTACAATGAGCAGTTCTTC. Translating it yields CATGTGQVYNEQFF. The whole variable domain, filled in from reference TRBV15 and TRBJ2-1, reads DAMVIQNPRYQVTQFGKPVTLSCSQTLNHNVMYWYQQKSSQAPKLLFHYYDKDFNNEADTPDNFQSRRPNTSFCFLDIRSPGLGDTAMYLCATGTGQVYNEQFFGPGTRLTVL.

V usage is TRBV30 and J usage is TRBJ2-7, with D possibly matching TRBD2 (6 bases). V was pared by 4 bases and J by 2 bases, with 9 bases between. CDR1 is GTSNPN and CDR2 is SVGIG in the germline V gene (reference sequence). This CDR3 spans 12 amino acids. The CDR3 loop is CAWTEGTYEQYF. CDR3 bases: TGTGCCTGGACGGAGGGCACCTACGAGCAGTACTTC.

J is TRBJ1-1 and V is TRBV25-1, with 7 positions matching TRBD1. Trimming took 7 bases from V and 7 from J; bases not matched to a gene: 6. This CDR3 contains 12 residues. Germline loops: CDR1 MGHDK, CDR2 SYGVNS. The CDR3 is CASKSGGVEAFF. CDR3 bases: TGTGCCAGCAAATCAGGGGGTGTTGAAGCTTTCTTT.

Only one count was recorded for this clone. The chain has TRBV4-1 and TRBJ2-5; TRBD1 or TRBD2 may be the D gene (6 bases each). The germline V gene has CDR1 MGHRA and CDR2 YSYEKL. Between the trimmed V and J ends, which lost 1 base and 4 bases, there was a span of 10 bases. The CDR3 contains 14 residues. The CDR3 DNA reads TGCGCCAGCAGCCAAGTAGGGGGGCTAGAGACCCAGTACTTC. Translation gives CASSQVGGLETQYF.

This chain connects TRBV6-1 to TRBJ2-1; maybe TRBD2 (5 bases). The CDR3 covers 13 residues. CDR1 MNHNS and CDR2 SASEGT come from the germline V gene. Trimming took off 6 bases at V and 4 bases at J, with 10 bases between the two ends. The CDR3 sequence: CASRTGIYNEQFF. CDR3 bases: TGTGCCAGCAGAACGGGGATTTACAATGAGCAGTTCTTC.

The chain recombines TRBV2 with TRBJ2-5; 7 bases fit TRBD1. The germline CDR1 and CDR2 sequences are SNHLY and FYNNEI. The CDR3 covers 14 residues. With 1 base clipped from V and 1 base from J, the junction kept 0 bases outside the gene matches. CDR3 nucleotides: TGTGCCAGCAGTGAAGGGACAGGCCAAGAGACCCAGTACTTC. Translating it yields CASSEGTGQETQYF.

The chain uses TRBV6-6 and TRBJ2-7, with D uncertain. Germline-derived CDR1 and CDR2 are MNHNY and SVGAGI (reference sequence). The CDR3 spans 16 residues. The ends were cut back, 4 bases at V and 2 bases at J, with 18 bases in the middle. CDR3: CASSLVSAEITYEQYF. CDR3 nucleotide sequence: TGTGCCAGCAGTTTGGTGTCGGCAGAGATAACCTACGAGCAGTACTTC.

The chain's CDR3 is CASSQYGGMVNQPQHF. The CDR3 nucleotides read TGTGCCAGCAGCCAATACGGAGGGATGGTCAATCAGCCCCAGCATTTT. This chain links TRBV16 with TRBJ1-5; no definite D call. Germline CDR1 is KGHSY and CDR2 is FQNENV. The CDR3 is 16 residues long. The V and J ends lost 1 base and 3 bases respectively, with 13 bases between them.

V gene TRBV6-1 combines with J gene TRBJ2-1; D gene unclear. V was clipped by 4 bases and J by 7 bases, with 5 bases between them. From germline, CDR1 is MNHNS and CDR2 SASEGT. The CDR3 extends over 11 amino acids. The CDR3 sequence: CASSGINEQFF. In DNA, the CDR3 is TGTGCCAGCAGTGGTATAAATGAGCAGTTCTTC.

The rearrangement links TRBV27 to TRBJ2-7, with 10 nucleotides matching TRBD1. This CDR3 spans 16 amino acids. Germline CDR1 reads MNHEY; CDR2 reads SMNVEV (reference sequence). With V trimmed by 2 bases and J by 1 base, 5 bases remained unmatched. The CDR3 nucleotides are TGTGCCAGCAGTTTAACAGGGGGACAGGGGTCCTACGAGCAGTACTTC. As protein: CASSLTGGQGSYEQYF.

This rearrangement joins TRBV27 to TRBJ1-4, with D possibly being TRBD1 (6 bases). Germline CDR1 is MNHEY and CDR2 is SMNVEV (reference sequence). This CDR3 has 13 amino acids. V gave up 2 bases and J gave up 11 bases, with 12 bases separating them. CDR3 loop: CASSLGGAGKLFF. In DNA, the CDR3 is TGTGCCAGCAGTTTAGGGGGCGCGGGTAAACTGTTTTTT.

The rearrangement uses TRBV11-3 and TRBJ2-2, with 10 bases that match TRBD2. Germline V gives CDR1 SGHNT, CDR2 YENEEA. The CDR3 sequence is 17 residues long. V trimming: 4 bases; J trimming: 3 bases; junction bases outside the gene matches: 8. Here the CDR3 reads CASSSPSGRGYTGELFF. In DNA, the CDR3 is TGTGCCAGCAGCTCCCCTAGCGGGAGAGGCTACACCGGGGAGCTGTTTTTT.

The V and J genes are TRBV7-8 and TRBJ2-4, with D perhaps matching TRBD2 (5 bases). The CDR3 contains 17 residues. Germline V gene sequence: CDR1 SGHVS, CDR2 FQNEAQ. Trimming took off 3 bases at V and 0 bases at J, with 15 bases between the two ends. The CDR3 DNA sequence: TGTGCCAGCAGCTTCGGGGTTACTAGACTAGCCAAAAACATTCAGTACTTC. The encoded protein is CASSFGVTRLAKNIQYF.

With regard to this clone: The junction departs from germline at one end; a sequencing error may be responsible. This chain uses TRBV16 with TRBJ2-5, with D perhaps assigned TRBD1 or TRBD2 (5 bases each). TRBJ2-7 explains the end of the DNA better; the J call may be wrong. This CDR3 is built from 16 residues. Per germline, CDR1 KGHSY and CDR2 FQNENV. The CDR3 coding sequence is TGTACCAGCAGCCTCGGAGGATACCAGGGCGGAGGCGAGCAGTACTTC. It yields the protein CTSSLGGYQGGGEQYF.

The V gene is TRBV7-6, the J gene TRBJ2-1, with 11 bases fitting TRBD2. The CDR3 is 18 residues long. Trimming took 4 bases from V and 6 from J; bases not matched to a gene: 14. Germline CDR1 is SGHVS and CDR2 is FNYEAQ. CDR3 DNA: TGTGCCAGCAGCTCGTCGACTAGCGGGATTCCTTCAAGCAATGAGCAGTTCTTC. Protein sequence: CASSSSTSGIPSSNEQFF.

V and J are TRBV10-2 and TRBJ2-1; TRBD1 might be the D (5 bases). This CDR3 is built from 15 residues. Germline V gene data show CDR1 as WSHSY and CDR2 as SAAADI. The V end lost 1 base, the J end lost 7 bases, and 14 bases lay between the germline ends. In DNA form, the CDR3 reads TGCGCCAGCAGTGAGTGGGGCCAACTGGGGAATGAGCAGTTCTTC. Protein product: CASSEWGQLGNEQFF.

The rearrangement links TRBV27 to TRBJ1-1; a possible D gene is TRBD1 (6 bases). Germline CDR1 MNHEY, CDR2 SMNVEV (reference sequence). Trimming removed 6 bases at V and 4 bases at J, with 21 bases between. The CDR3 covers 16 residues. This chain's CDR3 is CASSRNRGALGTEAFF. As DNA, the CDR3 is TGTGCCAGCAGCCGAAACCGGGGGGCGTTGGGCACTGAAGCTTTCTTT.

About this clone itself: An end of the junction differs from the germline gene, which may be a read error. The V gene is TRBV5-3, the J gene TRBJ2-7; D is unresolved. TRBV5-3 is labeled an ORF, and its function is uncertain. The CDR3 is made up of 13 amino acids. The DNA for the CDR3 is TGTGCCAGAAGATTGGGTGCGCCCTACGAGCAGTACTTC. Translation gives CARRLGAPYEQYF.

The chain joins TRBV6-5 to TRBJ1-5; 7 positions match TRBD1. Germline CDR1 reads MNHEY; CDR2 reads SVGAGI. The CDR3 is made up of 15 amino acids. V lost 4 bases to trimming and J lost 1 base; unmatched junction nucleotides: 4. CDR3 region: CASSSQGFSNQPQHF. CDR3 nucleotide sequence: TGTGCCAGCAGTTCACAGGGGTTCAGCAATCAGCCCCAGCATTTT.

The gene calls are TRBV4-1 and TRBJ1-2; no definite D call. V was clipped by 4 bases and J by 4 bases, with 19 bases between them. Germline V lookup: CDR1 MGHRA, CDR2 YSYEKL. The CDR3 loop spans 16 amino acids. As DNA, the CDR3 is TGCGCCAGCAGCCCTTCCCTGACCGCGGGTGGCTATGGCTACACCTTC. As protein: CASSPSLTAGGYGYTF.

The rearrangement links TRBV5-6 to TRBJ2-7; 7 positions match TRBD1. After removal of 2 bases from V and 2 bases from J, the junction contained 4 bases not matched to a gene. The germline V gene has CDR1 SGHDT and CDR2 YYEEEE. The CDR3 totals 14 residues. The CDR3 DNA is TGTGCCAGCAGCTTTTACGGACAGGCCTACGAGCAGTACTTC. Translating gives CASSFYGQAYEQYF.

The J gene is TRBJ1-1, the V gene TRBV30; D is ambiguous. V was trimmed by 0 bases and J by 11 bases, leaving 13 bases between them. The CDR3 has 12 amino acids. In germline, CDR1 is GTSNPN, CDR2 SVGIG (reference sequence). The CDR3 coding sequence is TGTGCCTGGAGTGTGGGTGGGATCGGTGCTTTCTTT. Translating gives CAWSVGGIGAFF.

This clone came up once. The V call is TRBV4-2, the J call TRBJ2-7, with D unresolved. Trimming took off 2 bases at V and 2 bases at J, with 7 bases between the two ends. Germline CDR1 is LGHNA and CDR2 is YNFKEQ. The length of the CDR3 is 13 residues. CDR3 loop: CASSQNRAYEQYF. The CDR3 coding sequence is TGTGCCAGCAGCCAAAATCGGGCCTACGAGCAGTACTTC.

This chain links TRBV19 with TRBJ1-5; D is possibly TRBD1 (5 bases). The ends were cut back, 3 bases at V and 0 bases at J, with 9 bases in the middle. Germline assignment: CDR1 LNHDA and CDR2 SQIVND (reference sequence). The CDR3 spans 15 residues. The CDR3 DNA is TGTGCCAGTAGTATGGGACTACATAGCAATCAGCCCCAGCATTTT. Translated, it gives CASSMGLHSNQPQHF.